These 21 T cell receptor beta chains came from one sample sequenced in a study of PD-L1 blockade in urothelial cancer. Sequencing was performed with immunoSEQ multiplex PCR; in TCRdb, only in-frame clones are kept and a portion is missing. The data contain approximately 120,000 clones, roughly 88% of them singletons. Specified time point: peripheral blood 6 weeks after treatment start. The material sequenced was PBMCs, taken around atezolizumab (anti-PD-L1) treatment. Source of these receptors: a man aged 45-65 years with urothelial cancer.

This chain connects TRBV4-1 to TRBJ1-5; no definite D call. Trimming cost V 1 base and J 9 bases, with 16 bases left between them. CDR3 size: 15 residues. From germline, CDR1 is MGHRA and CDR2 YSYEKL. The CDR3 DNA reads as TGCGCCAGCAGCCAAGGTACGGGATCGATTACGCCCCAGCATTTT. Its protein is CASSQGTGSITPQHF.

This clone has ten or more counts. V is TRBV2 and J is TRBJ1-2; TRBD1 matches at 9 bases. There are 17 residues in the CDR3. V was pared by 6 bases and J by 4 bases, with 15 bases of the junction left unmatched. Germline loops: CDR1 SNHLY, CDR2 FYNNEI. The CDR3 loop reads CASRVTLQGAIFYGYTF. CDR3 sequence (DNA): TGTGCCAGCAGAGTAACCCTACAGGGGGCGATTTTCTATGGCTACACCTTC.

CDR3 nucleotides: TGCGCCAGCAGCTTGGACGTAGGGAGCTCTGGGGCCAACGTCCTGACTTTC. Translation: CASSLDVGSSGANVLTF. This chain joins TRBV5-1 and TRBJ2-6; D is possibly TRBD2 (5 bases). This CDR3 has 17 residues. Germline CDR1 SGHRS, CDR2 YFSETQ. V shed 0 bases and J shed 0 bases, with 10 bases lying between them.

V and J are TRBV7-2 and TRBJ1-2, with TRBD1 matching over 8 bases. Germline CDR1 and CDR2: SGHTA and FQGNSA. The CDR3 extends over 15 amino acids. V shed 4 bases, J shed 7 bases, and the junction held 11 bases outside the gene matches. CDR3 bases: TGTGCCAGCAGCTCCGATTCAGGGGGCGCAGGTGGCTACACCTTC. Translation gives CASSSDSGGAGGYTF.

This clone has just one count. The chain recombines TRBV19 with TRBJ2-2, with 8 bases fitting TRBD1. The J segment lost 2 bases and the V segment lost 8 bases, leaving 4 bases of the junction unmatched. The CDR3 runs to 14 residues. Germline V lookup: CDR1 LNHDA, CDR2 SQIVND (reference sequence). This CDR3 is CASCPGGNTGELFF. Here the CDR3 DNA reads TGTGCCAGTTGTCCAGGGGGCAACACCGGGGAGCTGTTTTTT.

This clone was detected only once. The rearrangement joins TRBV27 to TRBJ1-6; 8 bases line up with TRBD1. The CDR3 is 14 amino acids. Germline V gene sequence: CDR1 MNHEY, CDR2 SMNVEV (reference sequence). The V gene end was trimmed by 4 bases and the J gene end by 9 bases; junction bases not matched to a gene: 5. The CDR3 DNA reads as TGTGCCAGCAGTTCTGACAGGGGTCTTTCACCCCTCCACTTT. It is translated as CASSSDRGLSPLHF.

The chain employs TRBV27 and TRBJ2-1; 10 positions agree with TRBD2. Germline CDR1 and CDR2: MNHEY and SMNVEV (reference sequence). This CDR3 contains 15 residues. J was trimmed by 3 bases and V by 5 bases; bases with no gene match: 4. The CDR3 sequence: CASSPGTSVYNEQFF. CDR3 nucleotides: TGTGCCAGCAGTCCCGGGACTAGCGTCTACAATGAGCAGTTCTTC.

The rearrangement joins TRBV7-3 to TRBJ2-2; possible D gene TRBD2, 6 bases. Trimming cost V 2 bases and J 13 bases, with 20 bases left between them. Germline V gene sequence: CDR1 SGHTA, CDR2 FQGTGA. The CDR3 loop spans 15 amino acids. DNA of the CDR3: TGTGCCAGCAGCTTAGGCGCTGTTGGGGGGAGCAGGCTGTTTTTT. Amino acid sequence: CASSLGAVGGSRLFF.

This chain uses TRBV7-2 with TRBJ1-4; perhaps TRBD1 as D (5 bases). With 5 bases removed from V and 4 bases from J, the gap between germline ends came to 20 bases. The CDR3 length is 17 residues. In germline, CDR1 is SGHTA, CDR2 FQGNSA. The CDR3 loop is CASSERGTAGGNEKLFF. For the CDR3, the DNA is TGTGCCAGCAGCGAAAGGGGAACCGCCGGTGGTAATGAAAAACTGTTTTTT. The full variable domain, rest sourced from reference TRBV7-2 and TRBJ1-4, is GAGVSQSPSNKVTEKGKDVELRCDPISGHTALYWYRQSLGQGLEFLIYFQGNSAPDKSGLPSDRFSAERTGGSVSTLTIQRTQQEDSAVYLCASSERGTAGGNEKLFFGSGTQLSVL.

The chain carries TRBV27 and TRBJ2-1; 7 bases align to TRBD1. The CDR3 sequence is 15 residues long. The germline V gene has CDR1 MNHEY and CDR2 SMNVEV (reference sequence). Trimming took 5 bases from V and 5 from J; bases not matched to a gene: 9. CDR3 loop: CASSPDRLQNNEQFF. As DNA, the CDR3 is TGTGCCAGCAGTCCGGACAGGCTACAAAACAATGAGCAGTTCTTC.

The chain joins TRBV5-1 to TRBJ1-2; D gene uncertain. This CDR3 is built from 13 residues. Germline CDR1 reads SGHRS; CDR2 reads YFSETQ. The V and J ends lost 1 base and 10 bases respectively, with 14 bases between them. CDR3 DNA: TGCGCCAGCAGCTTGACTGCAGGCCAATACTACACCTTC. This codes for CASSLTAGQYYTF. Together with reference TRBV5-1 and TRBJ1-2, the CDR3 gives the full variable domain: KAGVTQTPRYLIKTRGQQVTLSCSPISGHRSVSWYQQTPGQGLQFLFEYFSETQRNKGNFPGRFSGRQFSNSRSEMNVSTLELGDSALYLCASSLTAGQYYTFGSGTRLTVV.

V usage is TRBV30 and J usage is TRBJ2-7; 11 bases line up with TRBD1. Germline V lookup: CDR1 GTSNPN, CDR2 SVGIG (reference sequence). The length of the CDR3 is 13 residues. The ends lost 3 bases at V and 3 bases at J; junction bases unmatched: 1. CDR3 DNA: TGTGCCTGGAGGGGACAGGGGGTCTACGAGCAGTACTTC. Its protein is CAWRGQGVYEQYF.

The CDR3 coding sequence is TGTGCCAGCTCACCAAACACCGCGAACACTGAAGCTTTCTTT. Translated: CASSPNTANTEAFF. The genes are TRBV18 and TRBJ1-1; unclear D gene. The CDR3 has 14 amino acids. V was cut by 2 bases and J by 1 base, with 8 bases left in between. The germline CDR1 and CDR2 sequences are KGHSH and LQKENI.

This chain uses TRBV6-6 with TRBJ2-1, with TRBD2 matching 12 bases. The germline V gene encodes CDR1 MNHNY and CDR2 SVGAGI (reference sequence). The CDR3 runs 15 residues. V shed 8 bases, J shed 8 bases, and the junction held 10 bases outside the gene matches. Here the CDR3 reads CASSPSGRAVDEQFF. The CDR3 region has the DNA TGTGCCAGCTCCCCTAGCGGGAGGGCTGTGGATGAGCAGTTCTTC.

The CDR3 region is CASSPGLTNEKLFF. The CDR3 nucleotides read TGTGCCAGTAGTCCGGGACTTACTAATGAAAAACTGTTTTTT. This chain joins TRBV19 and TRBJ1-4; D perhaps matches TRBD1 (5 bases). Trimming took off 5 bases at V and 2 bases at J, with 9 bases between the two ends. Per germline, CDR1 LNHDA and CDR2 SQIVND (reference sequence). The CDR3 is 14 amino acids.

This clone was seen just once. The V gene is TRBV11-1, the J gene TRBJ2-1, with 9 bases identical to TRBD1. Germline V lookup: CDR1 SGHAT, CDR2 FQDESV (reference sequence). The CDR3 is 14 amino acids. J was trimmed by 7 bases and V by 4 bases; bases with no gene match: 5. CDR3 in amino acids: CASSSGQGLNEQFF. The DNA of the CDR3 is TGTGCCAGCAGCTCCGGACAGGGGTTAAATGAGCAGTTCTTC.

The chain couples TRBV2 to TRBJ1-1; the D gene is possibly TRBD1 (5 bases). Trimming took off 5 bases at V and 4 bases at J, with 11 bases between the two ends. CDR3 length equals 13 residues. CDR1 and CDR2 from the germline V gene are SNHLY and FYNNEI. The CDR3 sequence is CASSLGARTEAFF. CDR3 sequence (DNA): TGTGCCAGCAGTCTAGGGGCGCGCACTGAAGCTTTCTTT.

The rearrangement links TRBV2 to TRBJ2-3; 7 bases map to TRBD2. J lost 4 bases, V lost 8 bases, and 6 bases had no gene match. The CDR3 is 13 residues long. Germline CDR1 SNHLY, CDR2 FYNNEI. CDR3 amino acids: CASSAGVSDTQYF. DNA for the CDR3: TGTGCCAGCTCGGCGGGAGTGTCAGATACGCAGTATTTT.

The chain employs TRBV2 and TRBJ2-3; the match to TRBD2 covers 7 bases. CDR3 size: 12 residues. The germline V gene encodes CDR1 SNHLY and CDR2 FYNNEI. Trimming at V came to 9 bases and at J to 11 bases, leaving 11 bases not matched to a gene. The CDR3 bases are TGTGCCAGTAGGGAGCGGGACCAGGTGCAGTATTTT. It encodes CASRERDQVQYF.

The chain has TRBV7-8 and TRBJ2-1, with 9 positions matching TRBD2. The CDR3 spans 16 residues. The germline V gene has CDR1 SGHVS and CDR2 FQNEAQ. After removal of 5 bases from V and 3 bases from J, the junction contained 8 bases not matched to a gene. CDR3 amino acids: CASSPLAGARYNEQFF. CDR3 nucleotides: TGTGCCAGCAGCCCCTTAGCGGGAGCCCGCTACAATGAGCAGTTCTTC.

CDR3 sequence: CSVLAGGNTGELFF. For the CDR3, the DNA is TGCAGCGTTTTAGCGGGTGGGAACACCGGGGAGCTGTTTTTT. This rearrangement joins TRBV29-1 to TRBJ2-2, with 7 bases lining up with TRBD2. The CDR3 runs to 14 residues. J was trimmed by 1 base and V by 5 bases; bases with no gene match: 4. In germline, CDR1 is SQVTM, CDR2 ANQGSEA.